Described below is a single T cell receptor beta chain sequence and its context. The entry originates in a study of blood T cell repertoires in COVID-19. Assay used: immunoSEQ multiplex PCR; TCRdb lists only in-frame clones, some missing. The data hold about 320,000 clones, with roughly 90% observed a single time. The CDR3 has 17 residues. Germline V lookup: CDR1 MDHEN, CDR2 SYDVKM. Trimming took 6 bases from V and 5 from J; bases not matched to a gene: 17. The sequence was collected from a man in his sixties who had recovered from COVID-19. This chain uses TRBV28 with TRBJ2-5, with TRBD2 matching 8 bases. The source material was PBMCs or T cells enriched from blood (not recorded which). The DNA for the CDR3 is TGTGCCAGCAGCTACGTTTCGGGCGGGAGGTTTGCGGAGACCCAGTACTTC. It translates to CASSYVSGGRFAETQYF.